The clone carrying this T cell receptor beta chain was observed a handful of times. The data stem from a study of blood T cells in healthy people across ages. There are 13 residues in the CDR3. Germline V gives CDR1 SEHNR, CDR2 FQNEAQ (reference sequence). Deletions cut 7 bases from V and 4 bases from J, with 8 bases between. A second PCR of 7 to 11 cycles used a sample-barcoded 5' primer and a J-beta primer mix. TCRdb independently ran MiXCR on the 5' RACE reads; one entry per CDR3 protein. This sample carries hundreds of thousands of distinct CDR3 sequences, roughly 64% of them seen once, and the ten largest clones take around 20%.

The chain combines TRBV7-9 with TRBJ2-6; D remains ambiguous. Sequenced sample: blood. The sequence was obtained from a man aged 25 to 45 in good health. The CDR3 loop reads CASNSAGANVLTF. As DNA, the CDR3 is TGTGCCAGCAACTCAGCGGGGGCCAACGTCCTGACTTTC. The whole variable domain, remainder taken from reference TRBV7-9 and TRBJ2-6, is DTGVSQNPRHKITKRGQNVTFRCDPISEHNRLYWYRQTLGQGPEFLTYFQNEAQLEKSRLLSDRFSAERPKGSFSTLEIQRTEQGDSAMYLCASNSAGANVLTFGAGSRLTVL.